These 2 T cell receptor beta chains were sequenced from one sample in a study of molecular identifiers for immune sequencing clone quantification. One entry per CDR3 protein, called by TCRdb with MiXCR from the PCR reads. The data hold tens of thousands of distinct CDR3 sequences, with roughly a fifth observed a single time. The sample was naive CD8+ T cells from blood, with Jurkat cell RNA spiked in. As to subset: FACS-sorted CD8+CD4-CCR7+CD45RA+ naive T cells. These receptors came from a human donor in good health. Some libraries in this study had Jurkat cell RNA spiked in.

The chain is built from TRBV29-1 and TRBJ2-2; maybe TRBD1 (5 bases). The CDR3 sequence is 16 residues long. V lost 8 bases, J lost 5 bases, and 24 bases lay in between. CDR1 is SQVTM, CDR2 ANQGSEA, per germline. The CDR3 DNA sequence: TGCAGCACCGAACCCCTCAGGACATCAGCAACCGGGGAGCTGTTTTTT. It specifies CSTEPLRTSATGELFF.

At least ten counts were recorded for this clonotype. The CDR3 loop is CASEGGVSATEAFF. In DNA, the CDR3 is TGTGCCAGTGAGGGAGGGGTTTCGGCCACTGAAGCTTTCTTT. V is TRBV19 and J is TRBJ1-1; the D gene is possibly TRBD1 (5 bases). Trimming stripped 8 bases from V and 4 bases from J, with 17 bases between. There are 14 residues in the CDR3. Per germline, CDR1 LNHDA and CDR2 SQIVND (reference sequence).